This T cell receptor beta chain was observed in a study of blood T cell repertoires in COVID-19. Whole-study context: From the United States, Italy and Spain came samples of acute and convalescent COVID-19. T cells, B-cell-depleted T cells, or PBMCs provided the cDNA or gDNA that served as material.

Original data processing: Estimation of nucleated cell counts was performed using reference gene primer amplification. Repertoires were generated with immunoSEQ multiplex PCR, while TCRdb's copy carries only in-frame clones and drops some. The V and J calls and clone size come from that table; D and trimming were worked out from the DNA. The repertoire includes about 100,000 clones, roughly three quarters of them detected once, and nearly 25% sits in the top ten. This CDR3 is built from 16 residues. Germline CDR1 and CDR2: LNHDA and SQIVND (reference sequence). The ends were cut back, 2 bases at V and 6 bases at J, with 17 bases in the middle.

The TCR comes from a human donor in a cohort sampled during active COVID-19. Sequencing was done on a sample of peripheral blood. The chain recombines TRBV19 with TRBJ1-5, with TRBD1 as a possible D gene (5 bases). CDR3 in DNA: TGTGCCAGTAGTATAATGGGGCTATCGGTAAGTCAGCCCCAGCATTTT. Protein: CASSIMGLSVSQPQHF.